The text below deals with one T cell receptor beta chain. Its antigen is unidentified. Germline assignment: CDR1 MDHEN and CDR2 SYDVKM. V lost 11 bases and J lost 5, with 6 bases in between. The CDR3 consists of 9 residues. With the Oncomine TCR Beta short-read assay, DNA from cultured CD4+ T cells was sequenced. From the PCR reads, TCRdb called clonotypes with MiXCR, one entry per CDR3 protein. The sample yields 10,000 to 12,000 distinct CDR3 sequences, over 25% seen once. The sample's treatment: approximately nine-day PBMC culture with coronavirus spike peptide pools or control peptides (ViraFEST assay). This entry is derived from a study of vaccination and CD4 T cells after COVID-19.

Material: CD4+ T cells from blood, cultured in vitro, obtained after SARS-CoV-2 vaccination. This chain connects TRBV28 to TRBJ1-2; D is undetermined. This sequence originates from a human donor who had recovered from COVID-19. In nucleotides, the CDR3 is TGTGCCTCCGGATATGGCTACACCTTC. It encodes CASGYGYTF.